The clone carrying this TCR beta chain has just a few counts. The length of the CDR3 is 15 residues. V gave up 1 base and J gave up 5 bases, with 12 bases separating them. Per germline, CDR1 SGHTA and CDR2 FQGNSA. These data come from a study of blood T cell repertoires in COVID-19. The overall study: There were acute and convalescent COVID-19 samples, and they came from the United States, Italy and Spain. PBMCs, B-cell-depleted T cells, or T cells provided the cDNA or gDNA that made up the material.

As processed by the authors: Cell counts per sample came from amplifying reference gene primers. The data were produced by immunoSEQ multiplex PCR, yet TCRdb's version contains in-frame clones alone and is incomplete. V, J and clone size are those of that table, while D and trimming were read from the DNA. The data show around 23,000 clones, more than 80% seen once. This chain joins TRBV7-2 and TRBJ2-1; a weak D match, TRBD1 (5 bases). This sequence originates from a woman of 80 years or more with active or convalescent COVID-19. Sequenced sample: peripheral blood. The chain's CDR3 is CASSLVGGANNEQFF. In DNA form, the CDR3 reads TGTGCCAGCAGCTTAGTAGGTGGGGCAAACAATGAGCAGTTCTTC.